The subject of this entry is one TCR beta chain. The antigen is not known. In germline, CDR1 is SGHTA, CDR2 FQGNSA. The V end was cut by 0 bases, the J end by 12 bases, with 18 bases between. CDR3 length: 14 amino acids. Regarding time point: week 5, during vaccination. What each vaccine dose contained was 300 ug of mutant IDH1 20-mer peptide, accompanied by topical imiquimod. The entry originates in a study of a mutant IDH1 vaccine in newly diagnosed glioma. Study context: Vaccines began 4-6 weeks after radiotherapy alone, or with temozolomide cycles.

Assay used: immunoSEQ multiplex PCR; TCRdb lists only in-frame clones, some missing. The sample gives some 51,000 clones, roughly 78% of which show up once; 5.2% is in the top ten. This chain links TRBV7-2 with TRBJ2-7; D may match TRBD1 or TRBD2 (6 bases each). Material: PBMCs, obtained from a glioma patient whose treatment included an IDH1 peptide vaccine. The clonotype originates from a man aged 50 to 59 with glioma. The CDR3 DNA reads TGTGCCAGCAGCTTAGCGGGGGGCCCCTCCGCGCTGTACTTC. It encodes CASSLAGGPSALYF.